One T cell receptor (beta chain) is described in this entry. The sample is drawn from a study of Ad26.COV2.S vaccination and SARS-CoV-2 variants. Documented treatment: around 19 received Ad26.COV2.S at low or high dose, single or two shots; about 5 received placebo; per-sample allocation not given. Specimens were obtained on day 63 following the first vaccine or placebo injection. There are 12 residues in the CDR3. V shed 6 bases and J shed 3 bases, with 9 bases lying between them. Germline V CDR1 and CDR2: MNHEY, SVGEGT. This table comes from immunoSEQ multiplex PCR, and its TCRdb copy is limited to in-frame clones, with some not included. The sample consists of approximately 410,000 clones, approximately 88% of them appearing once.

This sequence was found in a person between 18 and 60 years old who received the Ad26.COV2.S COVID-19 vaccine or a placebo. Sequenced here: peripheral blood, sampled in a trial of Ad26.COV2.S vaccine versus placebo. The V gene is TRBV6-2 or TRBV6-3, the J gene TRBJ2-7; D not certain. CDR3 sequence reads: CASSSLLYEQYF. CDR3 nucleotides: TGTGCCAGCAGCTCACTACTCTACGAGCAGTACTTC.